This T cell receptor (beta chain) originates from a study of shared clonotypes between healthy human individuals (dated by TCRdb to the early 2020s). About the study as a whole: A few men and a couple of women, aged 18 to 49 years, made up the cohort. Per donor, three plates each were used for CD4 naive and CD4 memory, two for CD8 naive, and one for CD8 memory. Blood TCR repertoires of five healthy adults were deeply sequenced to estimate repertoire size and the extent of clonotype sharing between individuals. Different laboratories and diverse techniques were used to prepare libraries and sequence TCR repertoires, to increase sequencing depth and limit assay-specific biases. Per donor, leukapheresis produced somewhere between about 0.85 and 9.5 billion PBMCs.

Using the deep immunoSEQ assay, multiplex PCR amplified TCR CDR3 regions from genomic DNA. Extracted genomic DNA from each cell subset was distributed evenly across all wells of several immunoSEQ 96-well plates, and each plate was treated as a replicate. For sorted subsets, each replicate PCR was loaded with about 0.2 ug genomic DNA, equivalent to some 27,000 T cell genomes. The purified libraries were quantified using a Qubit 3.0 fluorometer, sized with a Bioanalyzer 2100, and then quantified again using the KAPA Library Quantification kit. Every immunoSEQ 96-well plate was sequenced on a dedicated single-read 150-cycle Illumina NextSeq 550 flow cell. Regarding the original processing steps: Because only junctional sequences without quality scores were contained in the immunoSEQ output, filtering matching that applied to full-length reads could not be performed. Sequences were annotated with PyIR, a Python wrapper for IgBLAST v1.9, and V/J genes and CDR3 were assigned using IMGT germline references. Reads were filtered out if the reads had weak V/J assignments (E-value above 1e-6), no CDR3, stop codons, out-of-frame junctions, or ambiguous translated residues. V3J clonotypes were defined by identical inferred V gene, J gene, and CDR3 amino acid sequence. Percentage overlap between repertoires was calculated by dividing the number of shared unique clonotypes by the size of the smaller repertoire. Richness of each repertoire was evaluated using RTK rarefaction, the Chao1 estimator, and Recon v2.1 estimates of unobserved clonotypes. OLGA was used to compute generation probabilities for all TCRbeta clonotypes that the gDNA method yielded from four donors. TCRdb limited this immuneACCESS table to in-frame rearrangements with V and J called. A share of clones is missing; checked studies link under half to unresolved V genes, and the rest is unexplained. The D gene and trimming were derived from the DNA, and the V and J assignments and clone size from that table. This sample is represented by around 1.5 million clones; around 98% of them were singletons. The biggest ten clones account for roughly 0.45% of the sample.

From a lookup of the germline V gene, CDR1 and CDR2 are SQVTM and ANQGSEA. Taken from cysteine to phenylalanine, the CDR3 has 15 residues. The CDR3 DNA has 45 bases and is translated from base 1. After removal of 4 bases from V and 4 bases from J, the junction retains 4 bases not matched to a gene. Donors were healthy HIV-negative adults with no recently reported acute infections or vaccinations. Only Caucasian adults living in Nashville, Tennessee, USA were represented among the donors. CD4+ T cells were enriched by magnetic negative selection; naive cells were then positively selected on CD45RA, and the negative fraction formed the memory subset. Blood was obtained by leukapheresis, after which PBMCs were separated by Ficoll-Histopaque density gradient centrifugation and cryopreserved in liquid nitrogen vapor phase. Purity and quantity of every magnetically sorted T cell population were checked by analytical flow cytometry. Genomic DNA was isolated from each sorted fraction and quantified by UV absorbance on a Nanodrop 2000c.

The paper's findings and limits, for the study overall: Rarefaction of sorted-subset datasets indicated incomplete sequencing despite the large sequencing depth. Pairwise subsampling indicated that sequencing depth was expected to affect the degree of clonotype sharing among donors. Only blood was sampled, and tissue TCR repertoires likely differ from those in blood. Estimated clonotype richness was generally larger for naive than for memory subsets. Compared with non-shared clonotypes, the clonotypes found in all four sorted-subset donors had higher generation probabilities. The small number of donors limited the genetic and exposure-history diversity represented. Around 5% of naive CD4, around 3.5% of naive CD8, roughly 2.5% of memory CD4, and approximately 0.39% of memory CD8 clonotypes were shared across a few donors.

This clone was observed a single time. Its target antigen remains unknown. It has no much larger one-base neighbor in the sample; base qualities were not kept. This clonotype originated in a man aged 25-45 years in good health. The sample taken for sequencing was naive CD4+ T cells sorted from blood. The cell subset or site label on this specimen signifies: CD45RA+ positively selected. The V and J genes are TRBV29-1 and TRBJ2-2; 12 nucleotides in the junction match TRBD2. CDR3 region: CSVALAGGGTGELFF. The bases are TGCAGCGTTGCACTAGCGGGAGGTGGCACCGGGGAGCTGTTTTTT.